This is a list of T cell receptor beta chains from one sample in a study of blood T cell repertoires in COVID-19. TCRdb keeps only in-frame clones here, not all; method: immunoSEQ multiplex PCR. The data show approximately 480,000 clones, with around 90% seen just once and around 0.7% held by the top ten. The sample comprised PBMCs or T cells enriched from blood (not recorded which). These receptors were taken from a woman aged 18 to 35 who had recovered from COVID-19. CDR3s include the opening cysteine and the closing phenylalanine or tryptophan. The D gene is left open where the match is weak. Where a row states a size, it is once, few, many or the class of an expanded clone; other rows omit it.

V gene	clone size	D gene	CDR3 protein
TRBV18	-	-	CASSREEGLNTEAFF
TRBV6-5	-	-	CAQRGHGGRQPQHF
TRBV6-5	-	TRBD1	CASSPGDSFYGYTF
TRBV24-1	-	-	CATSVWRDRYGYTF
TRBV7-6	-	TRBD1	CASSSKTGLETEAFF
TRBV3-1/TRBV3-2	-	-	CASSQAGGVGNSPLHF
TRBV30	-	-	CAWSVSVTYEQYF
TRBV28	-	-	CASGKLRTAPNYGYTF
TRBV5-4	-	-	CASSLVADYGYTF
TRBV10-3	-	TRBD1	CAISAGQGNQPQHF
TRBV12-3/TRBV12-4	-	-	CASSPGGVKLFF
TRBV19	-	TRBD1	CASSMTGEKLFF
TRBV30	-	-	CAWRRGSYNEKLFF
TRBV10-3	-	-	CASGQEDRDTQYF
TRBV2	once	-	CASTSESLSPYTF
TRBV5-1	once	TRBD2	CASSLRLPGVAGIRLGTGELFF
TRBV28	-	TRBD1	CASRPPGQGSYTF
TRBV10-2	-	-	CASSESGGGTTEAFF
TRBV6-4	-	TRBD1	CASSPQGDTYNEQFF
TRBV5-1	-	-	CASTGGVSTNEKLFF
TRBV4-1	-	TRBD2	CASSLRLAGSGNEQFF
TRBV19	-	-	CASSIVRGSNQPQHF
TRBV6-5	-	-	CASSSPIQGTAFF
TRBV11-2	-	TRBD2	CASRRLAGGPTDTQYF
TRBV5-5	-	-	CASSLWGGSNQPQHF
TRBV12-5	-	-	CASGLSGQPAHSPLHF
TRBV7-9	-	TRBD1	CASSSWTGGATEAFF
TRBV5-1	-	-	CASSLQLNTEAFF
TRBV28	-	-	CASSFIGDNQPQHF
TRBV9	few	-	CASSVAGSQETQYF
TRBV5-1	-	-	CASSLAVGLGYEQYF
TRBV28	-	-	CASSLPLGADGTEAFF
TRBV11-2	few	-	CASSLDGTPYNEQFF
TRBV27	-	-	CASRTAGARNEKLFF
TRBV12-3/TRBV12-4	once	-	CASSSAGTYGYTF
TRBV19	-	TRBD2	CASSIPRLAGGYNEQFF
TRBV28	-	-	CASSWSPGEPNEKLFF
TRBV11-2	-	TRBD2	CASSLSSGTYEQYF
TRBV6-5	-	-	CASRVTGTHEQFF
TRBV28	-	-	CASSITGTTNEKLFF
TRBV28	-	-	CASSRGIMDYGYTF
TRBV7-9	-	TRBD1	CASSSGQPYGYTF
TRBV18	-	-	CASSPRDSRGDTQYF
TRBV12-3/TRBV12-4	-	-	CASNRDWNTEAFF
TRBV5-1	-	TRBD2	CASSLALAGAYEQYF
TRBV3-1/TRBV3-2	-	TRBD2	CASSPSSGGAYVETQYF
TRBV5-1	-	-	CASSPAGTYEQYF
TRBV19	-	TRBD2	CASTIGGAGSGELFF
TRBV9	-	-	CASSGRTGLGYTF
TRBV10-3	once	-	CAISESAKGEGNQPQHF
TRBV7-9	-	TRBD1	CASSPRDRDIRKTQYF